What follows describes a single T cell receptor (beta chain). Assay: immunoSEQ multiplex PCR; the TCRdb copy retains only in-frame clones and omits some. The sample includes roughly 66,000 clones, 91% of them seen just once. This record belongs to a study of blood T cell repertoires in COVID-19. Across the whole study: Spain, Italy and the United States supplied samples that represented acute and convalescent COVID-19.

In germline, CDR1 is SGHVS, CDR2 FQNEAQ. Trimming cost V 5 bases and J 4 bases, with 15 bases left between them. The length of the CDR3 is 15 residues. This clonotype was sampled from a human donor in a cohort sampled during active COVID-19. Material for sequencing was peripheral blood. The chain combines TRBV7-8 with TRBJ2-1; D perhaps matches TRBD2 (5 bases). This CDR3 is CASSAIGVPYNEQFF. DNA of the CDR3: TGTGCCAGCAGCGCCATCGGGGTACCTTACAATGAGCAGTTCTTC.